The 29 T cell receptor beta chains presented below share a single source sample, sequenced in a study of blood T cell repertoires in COVID-19. The protocol was immunoSEQ multiplex PCR, while the TCRdb copy is restricted to in-frame clones and leaves out a portion. Of approximately 300,000 clones listed, approximately 88% are singletons. Input material: PBMCs or T cells enriched from blood (not recorded which). These receptors originate from a man aged 55-75 years who had recovered from COVID-19.

The chain recombines TRBV9 with TRBJ2-1; D is unclear. CDR3 length equals 15 residues. V dropped 0 bases and J dropped 5 bases, with 12 bases sitting between them. CDR1 and CDR2 (germline): SGDLS, YYNGEE. Here the CDR3 reads CASSVGTESNNEQFF. CDR3 DNA sequence: TGTGCCAGCAGCGTAGGCACAGAATCCAACAATGAGCAGTTCTTC.

The chain has TRBV4-3 and TRBJ1-1; TRBD1 is a possible D gene (6 bases). V was trimmed by 2 bases and J by 4 bases, leaving 11 bases between them. Germline lookup yields CDR1 LGHNA and CDR2 YSLEER. The CDR3 extends over 14 amino acids. CDR3 in amino acids: CASSQIGGGTEAFF. CDR3 sequence (DNA): TGCGCCAGCAGCCAAATAGGGGGTGGCACTGAAGCTTTCTTT.

The rearrangement joins TRBV9 to TRBJ2-7; the D is unclear. The CDR3 is 14 amino acids. The ends were cut back, 0 bases at V and 0 bases at J, with 7 bases in the middle. Per the germline V gene, CDR1 is SGDLS and CDR2 is YYNGEE. In DNA, the CDR3 is TGTGCCAGCAGCGTAGGTCTGGCCTCCTACGAGCAGTACTTC. This encodes CASSVGLASYEQYF.

The V gene is TRBV18, the J gene TRBJ2-1, with a tentative D call TRBD2 (5 bases). Germline assignment: CDR1 KGHSH and CDR2 LQKENI. The CDR3 has 17 amino acids. V lost 3 bases to trimming and J lost 8 bases, with 23 bases between them. The CDR3 DNA follows: TGTGCCAGCTCACCGCTGGCGAGGGCCCCACATCGGGATGAGCAGTTCTTC. Residues: CASSPLARAPHRDEQFF.

This chain links TRBV29-1 with TRBJ2-1, with D possibly TRBD2 on 5 matching bases. In germline, CDR1 is SQVTM, CDR2 ANQGSEA. With 7 bases removed from V and 4 bases from J, the gap between germline ends came to 11 bases. This CDR3 region has 12 residues. The CDR3 sequence is CSARTGYNEQFF. The DNA for the CDR3 is TGCAGCGCTAGGACGGGGTACAATGAGCAGTTCTTC.

The chain recombines TRBV7-9 with TRBJ1-2, with D unresolved. The germline CDR1 and CDR2 sequences are SEHNR and FQNEAQ (reference sequence). The CDR3 runs 13 residues. The germline V and J ends were trimmed by 3 bases and 7 bases, with 12 bases remaining between them. CDR3 nucleotides: TGTGCCAGCAGCTTTGCAGGAGGCGTTGGCTACACCTTC. Residues: CASSFAGGVGYTF.

This clone was recorded a few times. In DNA form, the CDR3 reads TGTGCCAGCAGTTCACAGGTTAGGAAGCTGTTTTTT. Translation gives CASSSQVRKLFF. V and J are TRBV28 and TRBJ2-2, with TRBD1 as a possible D gene (5 bases). CDR1 is MDHEN and CDR2 is SYDVKM in the germline V gene. V was shortened by 4 bases and J by 12 bases, with 12 bases between the two germline ends. The CDR3 length is 12 residues.

The chain couples TRBV18 to TRBJ2-2; TRBD1 aligns across 9 bases. The CDR3 has 18 residues. In germline, CDR1 is KGHSH, CDR2 LQKENI. With V trimmed by 2 bases and J by 1 base, 8 bases remained unmatched. CDR3 DNA: TGTGCCAGCTCACCAAGCACAGGGGGCTTAGTGAACACCGGGGAGCTGTTTTTT. This sequence encodes CASSPSTGGLVNTGELFF.

V and J are TRBV5-5 and TRBJ2-3; D might be TRBD1 (5 bases). Deletions cut 1 base from V and 4 bases from J, with 16 bases between. In germline, CDR1 is SGHKS, CDR2 YYEKEE (reference sequence). The CDR3 loop spans 16 amino acids. DNA for the CDR3: TGTGCCAGCAGCTTGAGGGGTCGGGTTAACCCAGATACGCAGTATTTT. This translates into CASSLRGRVNPDTQYF.

The chain is built from TRBV24-1 and TRBJ2-2; 8 bases fit TRBD1. The length of the CDR3 is 16 residues. Germline CDR1 reads KGHDR; CDR2 reads SFDVKD. V was clipped by 3 bases and J by 5 bases; unmatched bases: 7. CDR3 DNA sequence: TGTGCCACCAGTGATCAGGACAGGGCGGTAACCGGGGAGCTGTTTTTT. Translating gives CATSDQDRAVTGELFF.

The chain employs TRBV28 and TRBJ2-1, with TRBD2 as a possible D gene (6 bases). Trimming removed 4 bases from V and 0 bases from J, with 13 bases in between. Germline-derived CDR1 and CDR2 are MDHEN and SYDVKM. CDR3 size: 16 residues. CDR3 amino acids: CASSWASASSYNEQFF. In DNA, the CDR3 is TGTGCCAGCAGTTGGGCTAGCGCCAGCTCCTACAATGAGCAGTTCTTC.

The chain recombines TRBV15 with TRBJ1-5; D not certain. Trimming left V 0 bases short and J 3 bases short, with 12 bases between. The CDR3 has 16 amino acids. Germline V gene lookup returns CDR1 LNHNV and CDR2 YYDKDF (reference sequence). The CDR3 is CATSREVGHPNQPQHF. DNA of the CDR3: TGTGCCACCAGCAGAGAGGTTGGGCACCCCAATCAGCCCCAGCATTTT.

The CDR3 is CSVGGLEGRNYGYTF. CDR3 nucleotides: TGCAGCGTGGGGGGTCTGGAGGGACGAAACTATGGCTACACCTTC. The chain recombines TRBV29-1 with TRBJ1-2; D perhaps matches TRBD1 (5 bases). Germline V gene data show CDR1 as SQVTM and CDR2 as ANQGSEA. The CDR3 length is 15 residues. V lost 6 bases, J lost 2 bases, and 19 bases lay in between.

This clone was seen a handful of times. The chain has TRBV7-9 and TRBJ1-3; no reliable D call. Trimming shortened V by 7 bases and J by 0 bases, and 13 bases separated the two germline ends. CDR1 and CDR2 from the germline V gene are SEHNR and FQNEAQ (reference sequence). The CDR3 has 15 amino acids. For the CDR3, the DNA is TGTGCCAGCACCCGTGTTGGTAGCTCTGGAAACACCATATATTTT. This encodes CASTRVGSSGNTIYF.

The chain carries TRBV4-1 and TRBJ2-6; 10 bases agree with TRBD1. Per the germline V gene, CDR1 is MGHRA and CDR2 is YSYEKL. This CDR3 is built from 19 residues. V lost 2 bases, J lost 1 base, and 8 bases stayed unmatched. The CDR3 loop reads CASSQIRTGGGSGANVLTF. Here the CDR3 DNA reads TGCGCCAGCAGCCAAATACGGACAGGGGGAGGGTCTGGGGCCAACGTCCTGACTTTC.

The J gene is TRBJ1-2, the V gene TRBV28; TRBD1 is a possible D gene (5 bases). Germline V gene data show CDR1 as MDHEN and CDR2 as SYDVKM. V was cut by 7 bases and J by 8 bases, with 20 bases left in between. This CDR3 has 14 residues. CDR3 coding DNA: TGTGCCAGCACCCCTGGTGGGGCCTTTCGGGGCTACACCTTC. The encoded protein is CASTPGGAFRGYTF.

The V gene is TRBV7-2, the J gene TRBJ2-7; 12 bases align to TRBD2. Unmatched junction bases numbered 4, after V lost 2 bases and J lost 5 bases. Germline assignment: CDR1 SGHTA and CDR2 FQGNSA. This CDR3 is 15 amino acids long. The CDR3, as DNA: TGTGCCAGCAGCTTAAAGACTAGCGGGAGTCACGAGCAGTACTTC. Its protein product is CASSLKTSGSHEQYF.

This chain joins TRBV18 and TRBJ2-3; TRBD2 matches at 9 bases. V trimming: 1 base; J trimming: 3 bases; junction bases outside the gene matches: 2. There are 15 residues in the CDR3. Germline CDR1 and CDR2: KGHSH and LQKENI. The CDR3 protein is CASSPLAGVTDTQYF. The DNA of the CDR3 is TGTGCCAGCTCACCACTAGCGGGAGTGACAGATACGCAGTATTTT.

V usage is TRBV4-3 and J usage is TRBJ2-6; the D is unclear. The CDR3 spans 18 residues. V was trimmed by 0 bases and J by 2 bases, leaving 14 bases between them. From germline, CDR1 is LGHNA and CDR2 YSLEER. The CDR3 loop is CASSQDPVRIPGANVLTF. CDR3 coding DNA: TGCGCCAGCAGCCAAGATCCGGTTCGTATTCCTGGGGCCAACGTCCTGACTTTC.

The chain couples TRBV5-4 to TRBJ2-2; 8 positions agree with TRBD1. Germline V gene lookup returns CDR1 SGHNT and CDR2 YYREEE (reference sequence). This CDR3 contains 14 residues. Trimming at V came to 5 bases and at J to 5 bases, leaving 5 bases not matched to a gene. CDR3 loop: CASSRDRPTGELFF. In nucleotides, the CDR3 is TGTGCCAGCAGTCGGGACAGGCCTACCGGGGAGCTGTTTTTT.

This chain joins TRBV7-3 and TRBJ2-3; TRBD2 aligns across 8 bases. J lost 2 bases, V lost 4 bases, and 8 bases had no gene match. Germline V gene sequence: CDR1 SGHTA, CDR2 FQGTGA. The CDR3 extends over 16 amino acids. CDR3 protein: CASSSATSGLTDTQYF. CDR3 DNA: TGTGCCAGCAGCTCGGCTACTAGCGGTCTCACAGATACGCAGTATTTT.

This chain joins TRBV28 and TRBJ1-4, with D uncertain. Deletions cut 1 base from V and 8 bases from J, with 2 bases between. Germline loops: CDR1 MDHEN, CDR2 SYDVKM. The CDR3 runs 11 residues. As DNA, the CDR3 is TGTGCCAGCAGTTTATTAGAAAAACTGTTTTTT. Translating it yields CASSLLEKLFF.

This chain uses TRBV28 with TRBJ2-1; 11 positions agree with TRBD2. The length of the CDR3 is 14 residues. Germline values: CDR1 MDHEN, CDR2 SYDVKM. V gave up 5 bases and J gave up 9 bases; unmatched junction bases: 6. In DNA form, the CDR3 reads TGTGCCAGCAGTGTTGGGACTAGCGGTTCTGAGCAGTTCTTC. Translated: CASSVGTSGSEQFF.

CDR3 DNA: TGTGCCAGTAGTATTACGGACTTGGGCTACACCTTC. Translating gives CASSITDLGYTF. This chain uses TRBV19 with TRBJ1-2; unclear D gene. This CDR3 is built from 12 residues. CDR1 and CDR2 from the germline V gene are LNHDA and SQIVND (reference sequence). V was clipped by 3 bases and J by 8 bases, with 10 bases between them.

The CDR3 here is CASSLGPIRDNEQFF. The CDR3 coding sequence is TGTGCCAGCAGCTTAGGACCAATTCGGGACAATGAGCAGTTCTTC. The V and J genes are TRBV7-9 and TRBJ2-1; no clear D. V shed 1 base and J shed 5 bases, with 12 bases lying between them. Germline CDR1 SEHNR, CDR2 FQNEAQ (reference sequence). The CDR3 extends over 15 amino acids.

This rearrangement joins TRBV18 to TRBJ1-1; maybe TRBD1 (6 bases). In germline, CDR1 is KGHSH, CDR2 LQKENI. V lost 2 bases, J lost 4 bases, and 14 bases lay in between. The CDR3 has 15 residues. The CDR3 loop reads CASSPIKQGGTEAFF. The CDR3 coding sequence is TGTGCCAGCTCACCAATCAAACAGGGCGGCACTGAAGCTTTCTTT.

V is TRBV27 and J is TRBJ2-7, with D possibly TRBD2 on 6 matching bases. CDR1 is MNHEY, CDR2 SMNVEV, per germline (reference sequence). This CDR3 has 16 residues. With 3 bases removed from V and 2 bases from J, the gap between germline ends came to 17 bases. CDR3 DNA sequence: TGTGCCAGCAGTTTCAGGGTTCTAGCGAAAACCTACGAGCAGTACTTC. Amino acid sequence: CASSFRVLAKTYEQYF.

The V and J genes are TRBV28 and TRBJ1-4, with D perhaps matching TRBD1 (6 bases). This CDR3 is built from 12 residues. Trimming stripped 6 bases from V and 8 bases from J, with 10 bases between. Germline V gene sequence: CDR1 MDHEN, CDR2 SYDVKM. The CDR3 protein is CASRQGGEKLFF. In DNA, the CDR3 is TGTGCCAGCAGACAGGGAGGGGAAAAACTGTTTTTT.

This chain connects TRBV18 to TRBJ2-7; D is possibly TRBD2 (6 bases). CDR3 length equals 16 residues. V was cut by 3 bases and J by 1 base, with 16 bases left in between. Germline CDR1 is KGHSH and CDR2 is LQKENI. As DNA, the CDR3 is TGTGCCAGCTCACCCGGAGCGCCTAGCGAGTCCTACGAGCAGTACTTC. Translation: CASSPGAPSESYEQYF.